This T cell receptor beta chain appears in the sequencing data of a study of T cells in Graves' hyperthyroidism and ophthalmopathy. Regarding the study as a whole: A 13 V-J model separated ophthalmopathy from stable hyperthyroidism.

This clonotype was picked up many times. Its target is unknown. Amplified TCR beta CDR3 regions derived from RNA transcripts. With the HTBI primer set, the TCR CDR3 went through a first round of RT-PCR. Using its own MiXCR run on the multiplex PCR reads, TCRdb lists one record per CDR3 protein. Of 250,000 or so distinct CDR3 sequences in the sample, about 16% were seen once. The clonotype was recovered from a woman aged 45-65 years with Graves' hyperthyroidism that later progressed to Graves' ophthalmopathy. Specimen: blood.

The CDR3 DNA reads as TGTGCCAGCAGCCAGGCCTTGTTGGGTGGTAATGAGCAGTTCTTC. Translated: CASSQALLGGNEQFF. The chain is built from TRBV27 and TRBJ2-1; D unclear. Trimming took 6 bases from V and 7 from J, leaving 19 bases between them. This CDR3 is 15 amino acids long. From germline, CDR1 is MNHEY and CDR2 SMNVEV (reference sequence).